Shown below are 18 T cell receptor beta chains from a single sample sequenced in a study of blood T cells in healthy people across ages. For the second PCR, which ran for about 6 to 11 cycles, a sample-barcoded 5' primer and a J-beta primer mix were used. TCRdb re-derived calls from the 5' RACE reads in MiXCR, one entry per CDR3 protein. The table lists about 770,000 distinct CDR3 sequences, 40% to 50% of them singletons. Sequencing was performed on blood. The receptor source for this set is a man in his sixties in good health.

With regard to this clonotype: It may be a read error: a sequence one base away is much more abundant. The V gene is TRBV20-1, the J gene TRBJ2-7; D remains ambiguous. The DNA end is more similar to TRBJ2-5, so the J call may be wrong. The CDR3 contains 15 residues. CDR1 and CDR2 from the germline V gene are DFQATT and SNEGSKA (reference sequence). The CDR3 nucleotides read TGCAGTGCTAAAGATAAAGTCACACCACGCGAGACCCAGTACTTC. Its translation is CSAKDKVTPRETQYF.

V gene TRBV6-2 or TRBV6-3 combines with J gene TRBJ2-7; D is tentatively TRBD1 or TRBD2 (5 bases each). The J call may be incorrect, as the DNA end agrees better with TRBJ2-1. CDR3 length: 15 amino acids. Germline loops: CDR1 MNHEY, CDR2 SVGEGT. CDR3 residues: CASSQRDGRSYEQFF. In DNA, the CDR3 is TGTGCCAGCAGCCAGAGGGACGGGCGCTCCTACGAGCAGTTCTTC.

This chain uses TRBV24-1 with TRBJ2-5, with 8 nucleotides matching TRBD2. There are 15 residues in the CDR3. The V segment lost 2 bases and the J segment 3 bases; nucleotides outside the gene matches: 4. CDR1 and CDR2 (germline): KGHDR, SFDVKD. CDR3 protein: CATSDWTSREETQYF. Here the CDR3 DNA reads TGTGCCACCAGTGATTGGACTAGCCGCGAAGAGACCCAGTACTTC.

The rearrangement uses TRBV9 and TRBJ2-7; D is perhaps TRBD2 (5 bases). Germline V CDR1 and CDR2: SGDLS, YYNGEE. The CDR3 contains 16 residues. V was cut by 3 bases and J by 2 bases, with 18 bases left in between. CDR3: CASSAGLLGSTYEQYF. The CDR3 DNA reads TGTGCCAGCAGCGCGGGTCTACTAGGTTCCACCTACGAGCAGTACTTC.

V is TRBV7-9 and J is TRBJ1-4, with 9 bases fitting TRBD1. The CDR3 contains 15 residues. Per the germline V gene, CDR1 is SEHNR and CDR2 is FQNEAQ (reference sequence). The V and J ends lost 4 bases and 7 bases, in that order; junction bases with no gene match: 7. The DNA of the CDR3 is TGTGCCAGCAGCTCCCCGGGACAGGGAACTGAAAAACTGTTTTTT. Residues: CASSSPGQGTEKLFF.

The V call is TRBV20-1, the J call TRBJ1-2; D might be TRBD1 (6 bases). This CDR3 spans 12 amino acids. Trimming took off 6 bases at V and 1 base at J, with 9 bases between the two ends. Germline V lookup: CDR1 DFQATT, CDR2 SNEGSKA (reference sequence). The CDR3 DNA is TGCAGTGCCAACAGGGATAACTATGGCTACACCTTC. Encoded protein: CSANRDNYGYTF.

The sample holds a few counts of this clonotype. V and J are TRBV6-1 and TRBJ1-4, with D maybe TRBD1 (5 bases). From germline, CDR1 is MNHNS and CDR2 SASEGT. The CDR3 covers 15 residues. V was clipped by 7 bases and J by 6 bases, with 18 bases between them. CDR3 bases: TGTGCCAGCACAATCTCCGGGACGGACGATGAAAAACTGTTTTTT. Its translation is CASTISGTDDEKLFF.

This clonotype was observed a handful of times. The chain links TRBV27 to TRBJ1-4, with 7 bases lining up with TRBD1. Trimming took 5 bases from V and 3 from J; bases not matched to a gene: 6. CDR1 and CDR2 (germline): MNHEY, SMNVEV (reference sequence). This CDR3 is 15 amino acids long. The CDR3 here is CASSGPTGPNEKLFF. In DNA form, the CDR3 reads TGTGCCAGCAGTGGTCCGACAGGGCCTAATGAAAAACTGTTTTTT.

The chain joins TRBV4-2 to TRBJ2-3; 13 bases map to TRBD2. This CDR3 is 21 amino acids long. The ends lost 0 bases at V and 5 bases at J; junction bases unmatched: 17. Germline V gene data show CDR1 as LGHNA and CDR2 as YNFKEQ. The CDR3, as DNA: TGTGCCAGCAGCCAAGAGGTCGTTCGGACTAGCGGGGGCCTCGGGGTAGATACGCAGTATTTT. Protein: CASSQEVVRTSGGLGVDTQYF.

The chain employs TRBV10-3 and TRBJ2-7; unclear D gene. V was shortened by 7 bases and J by 2 bases, with 18 bases between the two germline ends. The CDR3 has 15 residues. Germline V gene lookup returns CDR1 ENHRY and CDR2 SYGVKD. CDR3 DNA: TGTGCCATCACCCAGCTCTCGTATCACGCCTACGAGCAGTACTTC. It translates to CAITQLSYHAYEQYF.

In this sample, this clonotype turned up once. This clone may be a read error of a much larger clone one base away. J is TRBJ2-1 and V is TRBV5-4, with D possibly being TRBD1 or TRBD2 (5 bases each). The end of the DNA fits TRBJ2-7 better, so the J call may be wrong. Germline V gene data show CDR1 as SGHNT and CDR2 as YYREEE (reference sequence). CDR3 length equals 15 residues. CDR3 sequence: CASSLAGTIHNEQYF. CDR3 bases: TGTGCCAGCAGCTTGGCAGGGACCATCCACAATGAGCAGTACTTC.

The chain joins TRBV7-2 to TRBJ2-3; 9 bases fit TRBD2. Germline V lookup: CDR1 SGHTA, CDR2 FQGNSA. Trimming at V came to 1 base and at J to 0 bases, leaving 14 bases not matched to a gene. This CDR3 comprises 20 residues. The chain's CDR3 is CASSLGPLDSGGLSTDTQYF. Here the CDR3 DNA reads TGTGCCAGCAGCTTAGGCCCTTTGGATAGCGGGGGACTAAGCACAGATACGCAGTATTTT.

This clonotype was seen a handful of times. The J gene is TRBJ1-4, the V gene TRBV20-1; D may be TRBD1 (5 bases). The CDR3 contains 15 residues. CDR1 is DFQATT and CDR2 is SNEGSKA in the germline V gene (reference sequence). V dropped 1 base and J dropped 8 bases, with 17 bases sitting between them. CDR3 sequence: CSARASMGQREKLFF. CDR3 sequence (DNA): TGCAGTGCTAGAGCCTCAATGGGGCAGAGGGAAAAACTGTTTTTT.

The V call is TRBV29-1, the J call TRBJ1-2; D is uncertain. Germline loops: CDR1 SQVTM, CDR2 ANQGSEA. V dropped 1 base and J dropped 3 bases, with 9 bases sitting between them. The CDR3 length is 13 residues. In nucleotides, the CDR3 is TGCAGCGTTGAAGGGCAGGCCGACTATGGCTACACCTTC. Its protein product is CSVEGQADYGYTF.

The sample holds a few counts of this clonotype. This chain connects TRBV20-1 to TRBJ2-1; TRBD2 matches 8 bases. The CDR3 extends over 14 amino acids. V shed 3 bases, J shed 13 bases, and the junction held 14 bases outside the gene matches. Germline V gene lookup returns CDR1 DFQATT and CDR2 SNEGSKA (reference sequence). The CDR3 nucleotides are TGCAGTGCTAGTCGGGGCAGCGGGGGAGAGACCCAGTTCTTC. Amino acid sequence: CSASRGSGGETQFF.

This clonotype was counted ten times or more. This chain links TRBV29-1 with TRBJ2-3; unclear D gene. Trimming left V 4 bases short and J 5 bases short, with 19 bases between. The CDR3 totals 15 residues. Germline CDR1 and CDR2: SQVTM and ANQGSEA. The CDR3 coding sequence is TGCAGCGTTGTTCGGCCGGTAGCTGTGGTAGATACGCAGTATTTT. This translates into CSVVRPVAVVDTQYF.

This clonotype turned up a few times. The chain recombines TRBV7-9 with TRBJ1-2; weak D call: TRBD1 (5 bases). Germline-derived CDR1 and CDR2 are SEHNR and FQNEAQ (reference sequence). This CDR3 is built from 15 residues. Trimming stripped 3 bases from V and 5 bases from J, with 16 bases between. CDR3 in amino acids: CASSLGLPRGYGYTF. CDR3 sequence (DNA): TGTGCCAGCAGCTTGGGACTCCCGAGGGGTTATGGCTACACCTTC.

The CDR3 sequence is CASSYVGQGVDGYTF. The CDR3 DNA is TGTGCCAGCAGTTACGTGGGACAGGGGGTTGATGGCTACACCTTC. The V and J genes are TRBV6-6 and TRBJ1-2, with 11 bases that match TRBD1. Germline CDR1 MNHNY, CDR2 SVGAGI (reference sequence). The junction had 5 bases not matched to a gene; V was cut back by 2 bases and J by 6 bases. The CDR3 is 15 amino acids.